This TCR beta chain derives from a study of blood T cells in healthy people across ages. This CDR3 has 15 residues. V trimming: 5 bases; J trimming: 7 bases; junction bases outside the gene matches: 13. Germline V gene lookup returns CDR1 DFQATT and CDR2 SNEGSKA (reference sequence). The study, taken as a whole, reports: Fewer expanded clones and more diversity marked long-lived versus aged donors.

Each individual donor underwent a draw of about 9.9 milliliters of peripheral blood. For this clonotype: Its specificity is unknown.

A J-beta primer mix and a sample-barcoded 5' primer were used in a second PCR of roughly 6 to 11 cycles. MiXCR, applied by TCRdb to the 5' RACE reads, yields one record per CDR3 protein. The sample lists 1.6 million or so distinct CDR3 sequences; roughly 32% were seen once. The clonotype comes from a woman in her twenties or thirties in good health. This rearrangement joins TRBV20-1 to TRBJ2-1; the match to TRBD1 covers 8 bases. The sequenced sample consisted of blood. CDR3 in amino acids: CSAFARGRVKNEQFF. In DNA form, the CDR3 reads TGCAGTGCTTTTGCCAGGGGGCGCGTCAAAAATGAGCAGTTCTTC.